These 18 T cell receptor beta chains share one sample of origin, sequenced in a study of shared clonotypes between healthy human individuals. Sequencing used immunoSEQ multiplex PCR; TCRdb keeps in-frame clones, though not all of them. The sample contains about 2.4 million clones, approximately 93% of which appear only once. Sequencing was done on a sample of naive CD4+ T cells from PBMCs. Documented subset: CD45RA+ positively selected. The receptors derive from a man aged 18 to 30 in good health. Some clones in this sample may be carry-over from other donors' samples.

This clone has a single count. This chain connects TRBV28 to TRBJ2-1, with D uncertain. V was pared by 7 bases and J by 2 bases, with 12 bases between. The CDR3 is made up of 14 amino acids. In germline, CDR1 is MDHEN, CDR2 SYDVKM. CDR3 coding DNA: TGTGCCAGCATATCTAGTGGACCCTACAATGAGCAGTTCTTC. Residues: CASISSGPYNEQFF. The complete variable domain, with remaining parts taken from reference TRBV28 and TRBJ2-1, reads DVKVTQSSRYLVKRTGEKVFLECVQDMDHENMFWYRQDPGLGLRLIYFSYDVKMKEKGDIPEGYSVSREKKERFSLILESASTNQTSMYLCASISSGPYNEQFFGPGTRLTVL.

This chain's CDR3 is CASSFPGAGGDEQYF. CDR3 DNA sequence: TGTGCCAGCAGTTTCCCCGGGGCTGGAGGCGACGAGCAGTACTTC. The gene calls are TRBV28 and TRBJ2-7; D is possibly TRBD1 or TRBD2 (5 bases each). CDR1 is MDHEN and CDR2 is SYDVKM in the germline V gene. The V end was cut by 3 bases, the J end by 5 bases, with 17 bases between. The CDR3 runs 15 residues.

In this sample, this clone turned up a few times. This CDR3 reads CASSEPGNTEAFF. The CDR3, as DNA: TGCGCCAGCAGCGAGCCGGGGAACACTGAAGCTTTCTTT. The rearrangement links TRBV5-1 to TRBJ1-1, with D hard to call. This CDR3 has 13 residues. Germline V CDR1 and CDR2: SGHRS, YFSETQ. V lost 4 bases and J lost 1, with 8 bases in between.

The V call is TRBV7-3, the J call TRBJ1-2; 9 nucleotides align to TRBD1. The CDR3 has 14 amino acids. Germline trimming cut 5 bases from V and 8 bases from J; bases unmatched to any gene: 9. Germline V CDR1 and CDR2: SGHTA, FQGTGA. DNA for the CDR3: TGTGCCAGCAGCCAAGGACAGGGGATGGAGGGCTACACCTTC. This codes for CASSQGQGMEGYTF.

The V call is TRBV7-2, the J call TRBJ2-1, with TRBD2 identical over 12 bases. V lost 5 bases to trimming and J lost 2 bases; unmatched junction nucleotides: 7. From germline, CDR1 is SGHTA and CDR2 FQGNSA. The CDR3 consists of 17 residues. For the CDR3, the DNA is TGTGCCAGCAGCCGCTATGGACTAGCGGGACCCTACAATGAGCAGTTCTTC. Translation gives CASSRYGLAGPYNEQFF.

The CDR3 protein is CASSQVLSGSAGSETQYF. The DNA of the CDR3 is TGTGCCAGCAGCCAAGTACTTAGCGGCTCCGCAGGGTCAGAGACCCAGTACTTC. The chain is built from TRBV4-2 and TRBJ2-5; TRBD2 is a possible D gene (6 bases). The CDR3 sequence is 18 residues long. Deletions cut 1 base from V and 4 bases from J, with 22 bases between. The germline gives CDR1 LGHNA, CDR2 YNFKEQ.

Concerning this clone itself: This same CDR3 is encoded by further DNA sequences in the sample. The rearrangement joins TRBV11-3 to TRBJ2-3; no clear D gene. Per germline, CDR1 SGHNT and CDR2 YENEEA. The CDR3 runs to 12 residues. Trimming removed 1 base from V and 5 bases from J, with 4 bases in between. The CDR3 reads CASSLGGDTQYF. CDR3 in DNA: TGTGCCAGCAGCTTAGGTGGAGATACGCAGTATTTT.

The chain couples TRBV7-9 to TRBJ1-2, with TRBD1 as a possible D gene (6 bases). V was shortened by 4 bases and J by 7 bases, with 10 bases between the two germline ends. The CDR3 runs 12 residues. Germline CDR1 reads SEHNR; CDR2 reads FQNEAQ (reference sequence). The CDR3 nucleotides read TGTGCCAGCAGCTCGTCCAGGGGTGGCTACACCTTC. Translating it yields CASSSSRGGYTF.

CDR3 sequence reads: CASSLHRGKETQYF. In DNA form, the CDR3 reads TGTGCCAGCAGTTTACACAGGGGGAAAGAGACCCAGTACTTC. This chain connects TRBV27 to TRBJ2-5, with TRBD1 identical over 8 bases. The CDR3 loop spans 14 amino acids. Germline lookup yields CDR1 MNHEY and CDR2 SMNVEV (reference sequence). V lost 2 bases and J lost 3; bases outside the gene matches: 2.

The V and J genes are TRBV5-5 and TRBJ2-5; no clear D gene. The CDR3 extends over 13 amino acids. Germline V CDR1 and CDR2: SGHKS, YYEKEE (reference sequence). Trimming cost V 0 bases and J 4 bases, with 7 bases left between them. The CDR3, as DNA: TGTGCCAGCAGCTTGGACAGTTCAGAGACCCAGTACTTC. Translating gives CASSLDSSETQYF.

The chain carries TRBV2 and TRBJ1-2, with 7 nucleotides matching TRBD1. CDR1 SNHLY and CDR2 FYNNEI come from the germline V gene. The trim removed 6 bases at V and 8 bases at J, leaving 12 bases unmatched. The CDR3 runs to 14 residues. Written as DNA, the CDR3 is TGTGCCAGCAGAGCGAAGGGGGCGTATAGCGGCTACACCTTC. This encodes CASRAKGAYSGYTF.

About this clone: Other DNA sequences in this sample translate to the same CDR3. CDR3 in amino acids: CSVEGQMNTEAFF. The CDR3 nucleotides are TGCAGCGTTGAAGGACAGATGAACACTGAAGCTTTCTTT. This sequence joins TRBV29-1 and TRBJ1-1, with D maybe TRBD1 (5 bases). The CDR3 runs 13 residues. Germline lookup yields CDR1 SQVTM and CDR2 ANQGSEA. Trimming pared 1 base from V and 0 bases from J, leaving 6 bases between.

The V call is TRBV4-3, the J call TRBJ1-2, with D possibly TRBD1 on 6 matching bases. CDR3 length: 13 residues. Germline V gives CDR1 LGHNA, CDR2 YSLEER. V was cut by 5 bases and J by 8 bases, with 15 bases left in between. The CDR3 DNA reads as TGCGCCAGCAGCGAAATCAGAGGGGGGGGCTACACCTTC. Protein product: CASSEIRGGGYTF.

V gene TRBV6-6 combines with J gene TRBJ1-2; D is undetermined. With 6 bases removed from V and 8 bases from J, the gap between germline ends came to 19 bases. This CDR3 comprises 14 residues. Germline CDR1 reads MNHNY; CDR2 reads SVGAGI (reference sequence). DNA for the CDR3: TGTGCCAGCAGAGCTAGGCCTTCCCTTCGGGGCTACACCTTC. Its translation: CASRARPSLRGYTF.

Regarding this clone: This sample also contains other DNA sequences that code for the same CDR3. The V and J genes are TRBV5-1 and TRBJ2-1, with TRBD2 identical over 10 bases. This CDR3 is built from 13 residues. Trimming removed 4 bases from V and 7 bases from J; junction bases left unmatched: 2. Per the germline V gene, CDR1 is SGHRS and CDR2 is YFSETQ. The CDR3 sequence is CASSLGLANEQFF. The CDR3 DNA reads as TGCGCCAGCAGCCTGGGACTAGCGAATGAGCAGTTCTTC.

The chain joins TRBV18 to TRBJ2-7; D perhaps matches TRBD1 (6 bases). The CDR3 sequence is 15 residues long. Germline V CDR1 and CDR2: KGHSH, LQKENI. The V and J ends lost 6 bases and 3 bases respectively, with 18 bases between them. The CDR3 DNA follows: TGTGCCAGCTCGCCTGGAGCAGGGGTCGGCTACGAGCAGTACTTC. It is translated as CASSPGAGVGYEQYF.

This chain's CDR3 is CASEGAGEVTQYF. The CDR3 nucleotides are TGTGCTAGTGAGGGGGCGGGAGAGGTGACCCAGTACTTC. The chain has TRBV12-5 and TRBJ2-5; tentatively, D is TRBD1 or TRBD2 (7 bases each). This CDR3 has 13 amino acids. CDR1 LGHNT and CDR2 FRNRAP come from the germline V gene. The germline V and J ends were trimmed by 7 bases and 7 bases, with 16 bases remaining between them.

V and J are TRBV5-6 and TRBJ2-2, with D possibly matching TRBD1 (5 bases). The V gene's germline CDR1 is SGHDT and CDR2 YYEEEE. The CDR3 spans 13 residues. Between the trimmed V and J ends, which lost 1 base and 6 bases, there was a span of 7 bases. The CDR3 is CASSLWGPGELFF. DNA of the CDR3: TGTGCCAGCAGCTTGTGGGGCCCCGGGGAGCTGTTTTTT.